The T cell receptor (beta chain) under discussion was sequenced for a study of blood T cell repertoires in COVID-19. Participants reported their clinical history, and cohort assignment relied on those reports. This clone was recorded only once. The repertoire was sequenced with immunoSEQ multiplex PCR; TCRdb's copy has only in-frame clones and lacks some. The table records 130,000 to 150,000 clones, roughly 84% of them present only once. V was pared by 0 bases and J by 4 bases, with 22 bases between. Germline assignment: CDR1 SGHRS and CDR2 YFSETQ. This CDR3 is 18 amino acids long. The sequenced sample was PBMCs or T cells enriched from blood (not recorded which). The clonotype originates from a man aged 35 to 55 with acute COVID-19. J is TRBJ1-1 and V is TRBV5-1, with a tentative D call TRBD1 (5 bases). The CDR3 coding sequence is TGCGCCAGCAGCTTGGGCGAGGGACTGGTCTTTCGGGGCACTGAAGCTTTCTTT. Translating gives CASSLGEGLVFRGTEAFF.